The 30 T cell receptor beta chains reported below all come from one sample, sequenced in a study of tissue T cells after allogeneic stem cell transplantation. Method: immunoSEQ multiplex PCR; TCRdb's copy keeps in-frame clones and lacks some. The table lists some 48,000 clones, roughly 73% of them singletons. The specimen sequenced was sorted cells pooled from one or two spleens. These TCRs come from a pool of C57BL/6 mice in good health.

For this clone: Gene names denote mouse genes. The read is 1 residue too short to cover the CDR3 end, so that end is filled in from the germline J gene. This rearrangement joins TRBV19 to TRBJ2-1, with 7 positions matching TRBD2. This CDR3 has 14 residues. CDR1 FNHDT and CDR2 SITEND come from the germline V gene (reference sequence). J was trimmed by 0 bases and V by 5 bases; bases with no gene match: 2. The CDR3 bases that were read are TGTGCCAGCAGGCCTGGGGGTAACTATGCTGAGCAGTTC. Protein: CASRPGGNYAEQF. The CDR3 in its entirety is CASRPGGNYAEQFF.

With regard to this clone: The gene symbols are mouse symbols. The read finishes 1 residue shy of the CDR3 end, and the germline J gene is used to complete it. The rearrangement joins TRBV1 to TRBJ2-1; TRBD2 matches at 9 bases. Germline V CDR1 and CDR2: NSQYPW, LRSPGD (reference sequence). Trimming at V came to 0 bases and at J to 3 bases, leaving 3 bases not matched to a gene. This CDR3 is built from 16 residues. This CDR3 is CTCSAELGGVYAEQFF. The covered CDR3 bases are TGCACCTGCAGTGCAGAACTGGGGGGCGTCTATGCTGAGCAGTTC.

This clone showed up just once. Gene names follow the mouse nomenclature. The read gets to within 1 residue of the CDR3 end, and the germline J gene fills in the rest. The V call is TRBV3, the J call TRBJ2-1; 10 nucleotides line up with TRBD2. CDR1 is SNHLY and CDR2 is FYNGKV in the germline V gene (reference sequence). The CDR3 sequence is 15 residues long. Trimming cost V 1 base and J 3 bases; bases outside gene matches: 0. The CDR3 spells CASSLGTGGYAEQFF. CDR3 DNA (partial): TGTGCCAGCAGCTTAGGGACTGGGGGCTATGCTGAGCAGTTC.

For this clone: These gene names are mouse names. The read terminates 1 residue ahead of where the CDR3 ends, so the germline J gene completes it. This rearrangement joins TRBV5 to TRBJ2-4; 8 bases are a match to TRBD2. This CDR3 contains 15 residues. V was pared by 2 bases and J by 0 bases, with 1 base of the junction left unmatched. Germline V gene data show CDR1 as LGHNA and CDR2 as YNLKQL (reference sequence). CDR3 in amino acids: CASSQTGGSQNTLYF. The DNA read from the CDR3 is TGTGCCAGCAGCCAAACTGGGGGTAGTCAAAACACCTTGTAC.

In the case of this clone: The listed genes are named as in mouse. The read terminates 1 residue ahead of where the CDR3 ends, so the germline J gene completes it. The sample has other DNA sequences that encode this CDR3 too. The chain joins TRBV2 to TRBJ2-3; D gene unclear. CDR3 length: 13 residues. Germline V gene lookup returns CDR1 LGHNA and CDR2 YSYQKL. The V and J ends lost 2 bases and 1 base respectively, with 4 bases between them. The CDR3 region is CASSQQGAETLYF. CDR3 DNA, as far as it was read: TGTGCCAGCAGCCAACAGGGTGCAGAAACGCTGTAT.

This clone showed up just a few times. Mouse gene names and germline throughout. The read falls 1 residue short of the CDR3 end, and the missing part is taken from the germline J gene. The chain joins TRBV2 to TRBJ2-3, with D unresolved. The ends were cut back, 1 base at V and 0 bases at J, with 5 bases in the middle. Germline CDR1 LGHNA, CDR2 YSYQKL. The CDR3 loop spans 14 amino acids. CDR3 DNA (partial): TGTGCCAGCAGCCAAGTTCAGAGTGCAGAAACGCTGTAT. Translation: CASSQVQSAETLY. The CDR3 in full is CASSQVQSAETLYF.

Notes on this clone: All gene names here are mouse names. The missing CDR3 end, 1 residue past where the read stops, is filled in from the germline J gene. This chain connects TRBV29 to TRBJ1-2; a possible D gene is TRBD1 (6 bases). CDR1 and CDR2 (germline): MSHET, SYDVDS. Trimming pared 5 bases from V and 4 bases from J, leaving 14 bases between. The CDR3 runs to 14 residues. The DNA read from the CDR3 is TGTGCTAGCAGTCCTCACAGGGCGGGCTCCGACTACACC. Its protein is CASSPHRAGSDYT. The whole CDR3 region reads CASSPHRAGSDYTF.

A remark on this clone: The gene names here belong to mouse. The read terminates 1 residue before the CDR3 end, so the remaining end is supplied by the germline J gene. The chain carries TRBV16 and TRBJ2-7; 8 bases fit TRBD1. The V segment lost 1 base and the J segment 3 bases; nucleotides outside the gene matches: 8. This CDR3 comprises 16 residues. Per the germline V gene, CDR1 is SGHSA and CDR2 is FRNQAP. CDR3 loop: CASSLAPTGVGYEQYF. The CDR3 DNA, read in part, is TGTGCAAGCAGCTTAGCCCCGACAGGGGTGGGCTATGAACAGTAC.

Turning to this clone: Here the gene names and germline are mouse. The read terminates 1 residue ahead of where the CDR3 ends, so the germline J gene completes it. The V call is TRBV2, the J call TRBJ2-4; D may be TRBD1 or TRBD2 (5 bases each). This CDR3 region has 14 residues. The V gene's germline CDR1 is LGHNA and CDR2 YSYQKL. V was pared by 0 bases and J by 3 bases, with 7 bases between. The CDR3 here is CASSQDGAQNTLYF. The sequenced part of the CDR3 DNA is TGTGCCAGCAGCCAAGACGGGGCGCAAAACACCTTGTAC.

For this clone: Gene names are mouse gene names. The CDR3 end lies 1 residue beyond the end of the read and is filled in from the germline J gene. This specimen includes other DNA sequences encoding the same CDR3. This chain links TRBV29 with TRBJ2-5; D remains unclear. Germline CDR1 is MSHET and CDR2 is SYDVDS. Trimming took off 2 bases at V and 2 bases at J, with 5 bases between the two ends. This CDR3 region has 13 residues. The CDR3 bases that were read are TGTGCTAGCAGTTTAGGGGTCCAAGACACCCAGTAC. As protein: CASSLGVQDTQY. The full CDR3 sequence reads CASSLGVQDTQYF.

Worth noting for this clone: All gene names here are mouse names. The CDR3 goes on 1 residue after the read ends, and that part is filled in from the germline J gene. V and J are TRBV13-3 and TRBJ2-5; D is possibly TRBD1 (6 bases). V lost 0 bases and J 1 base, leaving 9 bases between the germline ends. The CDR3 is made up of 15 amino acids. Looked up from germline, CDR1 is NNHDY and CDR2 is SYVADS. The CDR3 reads CASSDEGEDQDTQYF. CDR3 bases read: TGTGCCAGCAGTGATGAGGGGGAGGACCAAGACACCCAGTAC.

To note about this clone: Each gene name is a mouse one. The covered CDR3 bases are TGTGCCTGGAGTGCCGGGACTAACCAAGACACCCAGTAC. It specifies CAWSAGTNQDTQY. The CDR3, in full, reads CAWSAGTNQDTQYF. V and J are TRBV31 and TRBJ2-5, with a tentative D call TRBD2 (6 bases). The CDR3 is cut off 1 residue early in the read; its end comes from the germline J gene. The germline CDR1 and CDR2 sequences are GKSSPN and SITVG. The CDR3 runs 14 residues. The V and J ends lost 2 bases and 0 bases respectively, with 9 bases between them.

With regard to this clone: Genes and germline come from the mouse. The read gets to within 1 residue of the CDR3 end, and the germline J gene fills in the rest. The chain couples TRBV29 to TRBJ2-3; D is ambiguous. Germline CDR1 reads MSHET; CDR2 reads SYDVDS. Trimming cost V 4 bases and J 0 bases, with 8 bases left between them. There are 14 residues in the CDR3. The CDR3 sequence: CASSWTTSAETLYF. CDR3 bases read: TGTGCTAGCAGTTGGACGACTAGTGCAGAAACGCTGTAT.

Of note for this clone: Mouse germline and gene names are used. The CDR3 loop is CASSQDPGVGNSDYTF. The CDR3 bases that were read are TGTGCCAGCAGCCAAGATCCAGGGGTGGGGAACTCCGACTACACC. The genes are TRBV2 and TRBJ1-2, with D maybe TRBD1 (6 bases). The read stops 1 residue short of the end of the CDR3; the missing end is completed from the germline J gene. Germline lookup yields CDR1 LGHNA and CDR2 YSYQKL. This CDR3 region has 16 residues. Trimming removed 0 bases at V and 2 bases at J, with 13 bases between.

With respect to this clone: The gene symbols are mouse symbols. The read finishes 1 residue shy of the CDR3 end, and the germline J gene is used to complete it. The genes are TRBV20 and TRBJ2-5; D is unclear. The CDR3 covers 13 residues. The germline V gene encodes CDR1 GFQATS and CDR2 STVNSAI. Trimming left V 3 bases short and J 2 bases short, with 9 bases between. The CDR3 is CGASEEFQDTQYF. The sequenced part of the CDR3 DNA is TGTGGTGCTAGTGAGGAATTCCAAGACACCCAGTAC.

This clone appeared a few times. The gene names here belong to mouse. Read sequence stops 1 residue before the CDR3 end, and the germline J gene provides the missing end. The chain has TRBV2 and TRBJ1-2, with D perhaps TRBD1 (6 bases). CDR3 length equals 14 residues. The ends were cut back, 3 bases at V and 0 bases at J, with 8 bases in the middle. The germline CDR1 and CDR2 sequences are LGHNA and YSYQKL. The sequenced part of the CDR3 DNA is TGTGCCAGCAGCCATGGGACACCAAACTCCGACTACACC. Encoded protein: CASSHGTPNSDYT. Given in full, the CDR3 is CASSHGTPNSDYTF.

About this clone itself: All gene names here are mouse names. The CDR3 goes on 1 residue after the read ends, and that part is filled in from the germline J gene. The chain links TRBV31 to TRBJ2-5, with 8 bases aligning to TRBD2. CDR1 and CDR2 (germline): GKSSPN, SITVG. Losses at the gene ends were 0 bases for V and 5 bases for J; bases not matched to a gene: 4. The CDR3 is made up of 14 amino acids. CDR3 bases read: TGTGCCTGGAGTCTATCCGGGGGGGCAGACACCCAGTAC. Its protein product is CAWSLSGGADTQY. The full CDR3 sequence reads CAWSLSGGADTQYF.

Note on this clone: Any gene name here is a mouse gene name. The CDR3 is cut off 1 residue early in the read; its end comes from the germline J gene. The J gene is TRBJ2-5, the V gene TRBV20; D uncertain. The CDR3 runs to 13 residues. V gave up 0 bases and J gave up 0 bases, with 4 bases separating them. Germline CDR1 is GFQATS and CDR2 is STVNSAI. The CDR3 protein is CGARDSNQDTQYF. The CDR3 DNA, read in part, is TGTGGTGCTAGGGACTCTAACCAAGACACCCAGTAC.

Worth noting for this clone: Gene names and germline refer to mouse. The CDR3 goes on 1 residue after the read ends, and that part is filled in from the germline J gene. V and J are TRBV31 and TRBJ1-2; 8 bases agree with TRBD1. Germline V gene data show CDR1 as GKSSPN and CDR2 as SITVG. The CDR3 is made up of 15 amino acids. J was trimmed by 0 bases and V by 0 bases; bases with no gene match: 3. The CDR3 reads CAWSLETGANSDYTF. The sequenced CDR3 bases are TGTGCCTGGAGTCTAGAGACAGGGGCAAACTCCGACTACACC.

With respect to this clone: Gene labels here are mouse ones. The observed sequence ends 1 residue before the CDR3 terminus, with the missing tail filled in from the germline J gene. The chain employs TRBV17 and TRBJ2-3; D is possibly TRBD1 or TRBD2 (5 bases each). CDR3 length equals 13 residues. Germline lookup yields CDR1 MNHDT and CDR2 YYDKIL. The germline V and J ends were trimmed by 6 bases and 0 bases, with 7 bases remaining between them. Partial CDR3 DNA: TGTGCTAGCAGGAGGGACAGTGCAGAAACGCTGTAT. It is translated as CASRRDSAETLY. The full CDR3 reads CASRRDSAETLYF.

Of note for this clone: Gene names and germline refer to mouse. The CDR3 is CASSAPGVDSDYTF. The sequenced part of the CDR3 DNA is TGTGCCAGCAGTGCCCCGGGGGTGGACTCCGACTACACC. This rearrangement joins TRBV13-3 to TRBJ1-2; maybe TRBD1 (5 bases). The missing CDR3 end, 1 residue past where the read stops, is filled in from the germline J gene. Trimming took 3 bases from V and 3 from J, leaving 12 bases between them. Germline V CDR1 and CDR2: NNHDY, SYVADS. The CDR3 is 14 residues long.

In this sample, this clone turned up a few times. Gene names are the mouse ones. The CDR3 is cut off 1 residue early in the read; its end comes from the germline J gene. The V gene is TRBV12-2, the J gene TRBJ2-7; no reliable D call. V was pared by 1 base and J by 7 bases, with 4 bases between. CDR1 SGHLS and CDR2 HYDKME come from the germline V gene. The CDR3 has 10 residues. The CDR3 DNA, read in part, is TGTGCCAGCTCTCTAAGGGAACAGTAC. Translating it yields CASSLREQY. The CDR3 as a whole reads CASSLREQYF. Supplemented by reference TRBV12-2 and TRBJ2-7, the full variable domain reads NSGVVQSPRYIIKGKGERSILKCIPISGHLSVAWYQQTQGQELKFFIQHYDKMERDKGNLPSRFSVQQFDDYHSEMNMSALELEDSAVYFCASSLREQYFGPGTRLTVL.

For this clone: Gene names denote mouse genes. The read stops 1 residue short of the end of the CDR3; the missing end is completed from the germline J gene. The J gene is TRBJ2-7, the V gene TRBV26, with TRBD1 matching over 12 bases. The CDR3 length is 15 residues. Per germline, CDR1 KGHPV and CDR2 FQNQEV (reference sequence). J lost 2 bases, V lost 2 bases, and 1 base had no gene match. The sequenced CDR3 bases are TGTGCCAGCAGTCTGGGGACAGGGGGCACCTATGAACAGTAC. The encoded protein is CASSLGTGGTYEQY. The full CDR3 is CASSLGTGGTYEQYF.

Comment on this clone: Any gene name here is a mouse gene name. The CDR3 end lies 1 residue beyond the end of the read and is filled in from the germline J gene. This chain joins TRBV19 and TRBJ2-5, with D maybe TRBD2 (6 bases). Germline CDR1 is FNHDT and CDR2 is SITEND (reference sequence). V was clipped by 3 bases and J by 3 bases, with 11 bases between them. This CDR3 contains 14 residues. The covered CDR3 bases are TGTGCCAGCAGTAATATCTGGGGACAAGACACCCAGTAC. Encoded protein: CASSNIWGQDTQY. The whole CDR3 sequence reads CASSNIWGQDTQYF. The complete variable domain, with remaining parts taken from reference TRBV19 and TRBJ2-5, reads GGIITQTPKFLIGQEGQKLTLKCQQNFNHDTMYWYRQDSGKGLRLIYYSITENDLQKGDLSEGYDASREKKSSFSLTVTSAQKNEMAVFLCASSNIWGQDTQYFGPGTRLLVL.

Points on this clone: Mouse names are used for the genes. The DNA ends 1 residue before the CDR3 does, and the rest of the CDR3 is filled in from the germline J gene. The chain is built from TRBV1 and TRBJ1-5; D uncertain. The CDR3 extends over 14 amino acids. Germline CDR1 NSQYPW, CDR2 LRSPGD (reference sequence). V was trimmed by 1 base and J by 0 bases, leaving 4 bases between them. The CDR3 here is CTCSAGYNNQAPLF. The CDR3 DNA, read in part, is TGCACCTGCAGTGCAGGGTATAACAACCAGGCTCCGCTT.

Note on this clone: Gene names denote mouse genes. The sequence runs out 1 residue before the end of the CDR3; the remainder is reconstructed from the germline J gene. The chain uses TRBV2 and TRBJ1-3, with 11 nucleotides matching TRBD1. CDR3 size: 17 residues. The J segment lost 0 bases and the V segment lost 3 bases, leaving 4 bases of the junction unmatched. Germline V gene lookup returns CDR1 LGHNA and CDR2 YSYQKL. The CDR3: CASSHPGQGVSGNTLYF. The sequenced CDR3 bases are TGTGCCAGCAGCCATCCGGGACAGGGGGTTTCTGGAAATACGCTCTAT.

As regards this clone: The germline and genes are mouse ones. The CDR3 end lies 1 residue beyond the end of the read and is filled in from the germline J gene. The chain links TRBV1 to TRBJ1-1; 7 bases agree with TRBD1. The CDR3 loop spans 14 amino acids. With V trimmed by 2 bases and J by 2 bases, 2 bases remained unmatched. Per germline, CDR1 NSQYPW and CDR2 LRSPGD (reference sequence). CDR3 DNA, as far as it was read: TGCACCTGCAGTGCAAGGGACAGCAACACAGAAGTCTTC. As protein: CTCSARDSNTEVF. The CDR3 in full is CTCSARDSNTEVFF.

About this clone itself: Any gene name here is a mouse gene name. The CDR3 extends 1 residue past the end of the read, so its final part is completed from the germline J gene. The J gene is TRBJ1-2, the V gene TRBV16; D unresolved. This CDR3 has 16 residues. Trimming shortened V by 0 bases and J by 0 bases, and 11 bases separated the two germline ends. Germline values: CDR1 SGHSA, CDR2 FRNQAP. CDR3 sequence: CASSLDQTNANSDYTF. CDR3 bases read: TGTGCAAGCAGCTTAGATCAAACAAATGCAAACTCCGACTACACC.

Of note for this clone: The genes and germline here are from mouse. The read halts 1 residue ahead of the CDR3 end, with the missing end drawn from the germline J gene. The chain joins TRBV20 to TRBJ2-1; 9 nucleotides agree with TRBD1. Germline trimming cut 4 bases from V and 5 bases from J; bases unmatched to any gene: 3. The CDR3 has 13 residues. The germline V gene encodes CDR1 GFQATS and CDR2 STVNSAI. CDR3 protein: CGAKDRGDAEQFF. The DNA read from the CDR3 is TGTGGTGCTAAGGACAGGGGAGATGCTGAGCAGTTC. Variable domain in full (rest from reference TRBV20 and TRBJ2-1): GALVYQYPRRTICKSGTSMRMECQAVGFQATSVAWYRQSPQKTFELIALSTVNSAIKYEQNFTQEKFPISHPNLSFSSMTVLNAYLEDRGLYLCGAKDRGDAEQFFGPGTRLTVL.

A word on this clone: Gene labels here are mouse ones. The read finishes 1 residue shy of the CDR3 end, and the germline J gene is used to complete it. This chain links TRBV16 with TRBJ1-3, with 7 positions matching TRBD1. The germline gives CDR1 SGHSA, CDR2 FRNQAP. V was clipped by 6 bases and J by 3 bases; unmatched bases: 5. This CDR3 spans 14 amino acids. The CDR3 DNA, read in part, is TGTGCAAGCAGTCCTACAGGGGTTGGAAATACGCTCTAT. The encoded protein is CASSPTGVGNTLY. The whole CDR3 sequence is CASSPTGVGNTLYF.